Below are 30 T cell receptor beta chains sequenced from a single sample in a study of cytomegalovirus exposure and HLA in healthy donors. Both 60 Vbeta primers and 13 Jbeta primers went into the PCR. The method was immunoSEQ multiplex PCR; TCRdb's version includes in-frame clones alone and lacks a portion of them. The table has under 200,000 clones, around 80% seen once. The specimen sequenced was PBMCs. These receptor sequences come from a man aged 50-59 years in good health and CMV-seropositive.

The rearrangement uses TRBV5-1 and TRBJ2-1; 7 bases are a match to TRBD1. V dropped 1 base and J dropped 8; count of bases not matched to a gene: 6. The CDR3 is 14 residues long. The V gene's germline CDR1 is SGHRS and CDR2 YFSETQ. This CDR3 reads CASSLTGAVDEQFF. The CDR3 DNA follows: TGCGCCAGCAGCTTGACAGGGGCGGTCGATGAGCAGTTCTTC.

This clone was seen just once. The chain is built from TRBV29-1 and TRBJ2-5, with TRBD1 identical over 9 bases. There are 16 residues in the CDR3. V dropped 5 bases and J dropped 5; count of bases not matched to a gene: 15. Germline CDR1 SQVTM, CDR2 ANQGSEA. CDR3 in amino acids: CSVRYPGTGWGETQYF. CDR3 coding DNA: TGCAGCGTTAGATATCCCGGGACAGGGTGGGGGGAGACCCAGTACTTC.

This chain connects TRBV15 to TRBJ1-2; D may be TRBD1 (5 bases). The CDR3 contains 16 residues. CDR1 is LNHNV and CDR2 is YYDKDF in the germline V gene (reference sequence). Trimming took 0 bases from V and 1 from J, leaving 12 bases between them. The CDR3 is CATSRDQGLINYGYTF. CDR3 nucleotide sequence: TGTGCCACCAGCAGAGATCAGGGACTAATTAACTATGGCTACACCTTC.

The chain combines TRBV27 with TRBJ1-2, with no clear D. CDR1 is MNHEY and CDR2 is SMNVEV in the germline V gene (reference sequence). There are 13 residues in the CDR3. Trimming removed 2 bases from V and 3 bases from J, with 7 bases in between. The CDR3 spells CASSLREDYGYTF. The CDR3 DNA follows: TGTGCCAGCAGTTTAAGGGAGGACTATGGCTACACCTTC.

This clone turned up a few times. V and J are TRBV6-1 and TRBJ1-1; D not certain. CDR1 and CDR2 (germline): MNHNS, SASEGT. Between the trimmed V and J ends, which lost 2 bases and 1 base, there was a span of 11 bases. The CDR3 is 15 residues long. The CDR3 DNA is TGTGCCAGCAGTGAATTAAACAGCCCGAACACTGAAGCTTTCTTT. This gives the protein CASSELNSPNTEAFF.

Only one count was recorded for this clone. The chain is built from TRBV10-3 and TRBJ1-4, with TRBD1 identical over 8 bases. CDR1 and CDR2 (germline): ENHRY, SYGVKD. J gave up 12 bases and V 2 bases, and 11 bases lay outside the gene matches. The CDR3 loop spans 15 amino acids. The DNA for the CDR3 is TGTGCCATCAGTGAGGGACAGGGTCGGAGAGAACAACTGTTTTTT. Amino acids: CAISEGQGRREQLFF.

CDR3 nucleotides: TGTGCCAGCAGTTTTAGGGGGAAAGGGATTATATACGAGCAGTACGTC. Encoded protein: CASSFRGKGIIYEQYV. The chain has TRBV27 and TRBJ2-7; D perhaps matches TRBD1 (6 bases). Germline assignment: CDR1 MNHEY and CDR2 SMNVEV (reference sequence). The CDR3 length is 16 residues. The V end lost 3 bases, the J end lost 4 bases, and 19 bases lay between the germline ends.

DNA of the CDR3: TGTGCCAGCAGCTTGGGACAGGGGGCGATTAATCAGCCCCAGCATTTT. Protein sequence: CASSLGQGAINQPQHF. The rearrangement links TRBV5-6 to TRBJ1-5; 10 positions match TRBD1. After removal of 0 bases from V and 4 bases from J, the junction contained 4 bases not matched to a gene. In germline, CDR1 is SGHDT, CDR2 YYEEEE. The CDR3 spans 16 residues.

The chain recombines TRBV30 with TRBJ2-7; D is unresolved. Germline loops: CDR1 GTSNPN, CDR2 SVGIG (reference sequence). The CDR3 is 13 residues long. V was clipped by 0 bases and J by 4 bases, with 10 bases between them. This CDR3 reads CAWSVSLGYEQYV. DNA for the CDR3: TGTGCCTGGAGTGTGTCCCTCGGGTACGAGCAGTACGTC.

This chain uses TRBV11-3 with TRBJ2-5; TRBD2 matches 10 bases. Trimming cost V 0 bases and J 4 bases; bases outside gene matches: 2. In germline, CDR1 is SGHNT, CDR2 YENEEA. This CDR3 is built from 15 residues. The CDR3 is CASSLDLAGVETQYF. The CDR3 nucleotides read TGTGCCAGCAGCTTAGACCTAGCGGGAGTAGAGACCCAGTACTTC. Supplemented by reference TRBV11-3 and TRBJ2-5, the full variable domain reads EAGVVQSPRYKIIEKKQPVAFWCNPISGHNTLYWYLQNLGQGPELLIRYENEEAVDDSQLPKDRFSAERLKGVDSTLKIQPAELGDSAVYLCASSLDLAGVETQYFGPGTRLLVL.

The chain is built from TRBV13 and TRBJ1-2; a weak D match, TRBD1 (6 bases). This CDR3 region has 12 residues. The germline V and J ends were trimmed by 5 bases and 4 bases, with 8 bases remaining between them. Looked up from germline, CDR1 is PRHDT and CDR2 is FYEKMQ (reference sequence). The CDR3 spells CASSGTSYGYTF. The CDR3 region has the DNA TGTGCCAGCAGCGGGACAAGCTATGGCTACACCTTC. Looking up the rest from reference TRBV13 and TRBJ1-2 gives the full variable domain: AAGVIQSPRHLIKEKRETATLKCYPIPRHDTVYWYQQGPGQDPQFLISFYEKMQSDKGSIPDRFSAQQFSDYHSELNMSSLELGDSALYFCASSGTSYGYTFGSGTRLTVV.

CDR3 nucleotides: TGTGCCAGCAGCCCCCCCGGGACAGGGCCCTACGAGCAGTACTTC. It is translated as CASSPPGTGPYEQYF. The V gene is TRBV6-8, the J gene TRBJ2-7, with 9 bases identical to TRBD1. The ends lost 6 bases at V and 2 bases at J; junction bases unmatched: 8. Germline-derived CDR1 and CDR2 are MNHGY and SAAAGT. This CDR3 has 15 residues.

The sample holds one count of this clone. The V gene is TRBV7-8, the J gene TRBJ1-1, with 7 bases aligning to TRBD1. J lost 5 bases, V lost 5 bases, and 14 bases had no gene match. This CDR3 region has 16 residues. The germline V gene encodes CDR1 SGHVS and CDR2 FQNEAQ. For the CDR3, the DNA is TGTGCCAGCAGCCCTGGGACAGCCAGCATGAGAACTGAAGCTTTCTTT. As protein: CASSPGTASMRTEAFF.

The chain joins TRBV5-6 to TRBJ2-7, with 10 bases matching TRBD2. J gave up 3 bases and V 4 bases, and 7 bases lay outside the gene matches. The CDR3 contains 15 residues. Per germline, CDR1 SGHDT and CDR2 YYEEEE. The CDR3 DNA is TGTGCCAGCAGCGCAGCTAGCGGGGGAATCTACGAGCAGTACTTC. The encoded protein is CASSAASGGIYEQYF. Complete variable domain (other parts from reference TRBV5-6 and TRBJ2-7): DAGVTQSPTHLIKTRGQQVTLRCSPKSGHDTVSWYQQALGQGPQFIFQYYEEEERQRGNFPDRFSGHQFPNYSSELNVNALLLGDSALYLCASSAASGGIYEQYFGPGTRLTVT.

CDR3 loop: CASSSRVQGGGNEKLFF. The CDR3 nucleotides are TGTGCCAGCAGCTCAAGAGTACAGGGCGGGGGTAATGAAAAACTGTTTTTT. The V call is TRBV11-3, the J call TRBJ1-4, with D perhaps TRBD1 (6 bases). The germline CDR1 and CDR2 sequences are SGHNT and YENEEA. This CDR3 is 17 amino acids long. The ends were cut back, 4 bases at V and 4 bases at J, with 19 bases in the middle.

This clone was seen only once. V gene TRBV5-1 combines with J gene TRBJ1-1, with D possibly TRBD1 on 6 matching bases. The ends were cut back, 2 bases at V and 1 base at J, with 9 bases in the middle. Germline CDR1 reads SGHRS; CDR2 reads YFSETQ. The CDR3 sequence is 14 residues long. The CDR3 DNA follows: TGCGCCAGCAGCTTTACAGGGCGGAACACTGAAGCTTTCTTT. As protein: CASSFTGRNTEAFF. The full variable domain, its missing parts supplied by reference TRBV5-1 and TRBJ1-1, is KAGVTQTPRYLIKTRGQQVTLSCSPISGHRSVSWYQQTPGQGLQFLFEYFSETQRNKGNFPGRFSGRQFSNSRSEMNVSTLELGDSALYLCASSFTGRNTEAFFGQGTRLTVV.

This chain uses TRBV6-5 with TRBJ1-5; possibly TRBD1 for D (5 bases). CDR1 is MNHEY and CDR2 is SVGAGI in the germline V gene. The CDR3 is made up of 13 amino acids. V lost 2 bases to trimming and J lost 7 bases, with 9 bases between them. In nucleotides, the CDR3 is TGTGCCAGCAGTTACGGTGGGGGGCAGCCCCAGCATTTT. This sequence encodes CASSYGGGQPQHF.

The chain has TRBV14 and TRBJ1-2; D is perhaps TRBD1 (6 bases). CDR3 length equals 15 residues. Germline-derived CDR1 and CDR2 are SGHDN and FVKESK. The germline V and J ends were trimmed by 0 bases and 0 bases, with 8 bases remaining between them. CDR3 in DNA: TGTGCCAGCAGCCAAGATAGGGGGTCTAACTATGGCTACACCTTC. Translating it yields CASSQDRGSNYGYTF.

The chain carries TRBV6-6 and TRBJ1-1; TRBD1 might be the D (6 bases). CDR3 length: 12 residues. From germline, CDR1 is MNHNY and CDR2 SVGAGI (reference sequence). Trimming pared 4 bases from V and 7 bases from J, leaving 10 bases between. Written as DNA, the CDR3 is TGTGCCAGCAGTTCTGGGACACTTGAAGCTTTCTTT. Translating it yields CASSSGTLEAFF.

The V and J genes are TRBV2 and TRBJ2-3, with 14 bases aligning to TRBD2. This CDR3 is built from 16 residues. Germline CDR1 is SNHLY and CDR2 is FYNNEI. The V gene end was trimmed by 2 bases and the J gene end by 8 bases; junction bases not matched to a gene: 6. The CDR3 loop is CASSELPGTSGGTQYF. CDR3 DNA: TGTGCCAGCAGTGAACTACCCGGGACTAGCGGGGGTACGCAGTATTTT.

J is TRBJ2-3 and V is TRBV10-3; 7 bases are a match to TRBD1. There are 15 residues in the CDR3. Unmatched junction bases numbered 6, after V lost 6 bases and J lost 0 bases. The germline gives CDR1 ENHRY, CDR2 SYGVKD. The CDR3: CAIRATGQSTDTQYF. In DNA, the CDR3 is TGTGCCATCAGAGCCACGGGACAGAGCACAGATACGCAGTATTTT.

The V and J genes are TRBV28 and TRBJ2-5, with 7 positions matching TRBD1. The V and J ends lost 6 bases and 2 bases, in that order; junction bases with no gene match: 6. CDR1 is MDHEN, CDR2 SYDVKM, per germline. The CDR3 is 14 residues long. The CDR3, as DNA: TGTGCCAGCAGGGGACAGCACAATCAAGAGACCCAGTACTTC. Translated, it gives CASRGQHNQETQYF.

This chain uses TRBV6-1 with TRBJ2-7, with 7 bases identical to TRBD1. V shed 4 bases, J shed 4 bases, and the junction held 4 bases outside the gene matches. Germline CDR1 and CDR2: MNHNS and SASEGT. This CDR3 spans 13 amino acids. CDR3 coding DNA: TGTGCCAGCAGTGTTAACAGGGGTTACGAGCAGTACTTC. Translating it yields CASSVNRGYEQYF.

This chain connects TRBV19 to TRBJ2-7; 11 bases are shared with TRBD2. Trimming at V came to 5 bases and at J to 6 bases, leaving 3 bases not matched to a gene. The CDR3 extends over 13 amino acids. Germline V lookup: CDR1 LNHDA, CDR2 SQIVND (reference sequence). The CDR3 protein is CASSRLAGSEQYF. The CDR3 DNA sequence: TGTGCCAGTAGTCGACTAGCGGGGAGCGAGCAGTACTTC.

The chain uses TRBV19 and TRBJ1-3; D not certain. Deletions cut 7 bases from V and 1 base from J, with 17 bases between. Germline values: CDR1 LNHDA, CDR2 SQIVND (reference sequence). The CDR3 sequence is 16 residues long. CDR3 DNA sequence: TGTGCCAGTACCTTCCTAAAAATGTGGTCTGGAAACACCATATATTTT. This gives the protein CASTFLKMWSGNTIYF.

The chain has TRBV7-9 and TRBJ1-5; D is perhaps TRBD1 (6 bases). This CDR3 region has 15 residues. V lost 5 bases and J lost 6, with 17 bases in between. From germline, CDR1 is SEHNR and CDR2 FQNEAQ (reference sequence). In DNA, the CDR3 is TGTGCCAGCAGCCCATCCGGGGGGGCGGTTCAGCCCCAGCATTTT. Protein: CASSPSGGAVQPQHF.

The chain combines TRBV10-3 with TRBJ1-6; D uncertain. The V gene lost 6 bases and the J gene lost 7 bases, with 10 bases spanning the gap. CDR1 is ENHRY and CDR2 is SYGVKD in the germline V gene. The CDR3 length is 13 residues. The CDR3 loop is CAISPGQNSPLHF. Written as DNA, the CDR3 is TGTGCCATCAGCCCGGGTCAGAATTCACCCCTCCACTTT.

The rearrangement uses TRBV29-1 and TRBJ2-5; 9 nucleotides line up with TRBD2. J lost 5 bases, V lost 7 bases, and 11 bases had no gene match. The CDR3 is 14 residues long. The V gene's germline CDR1 is SQVTM and CDR2 ANQGSEA. The CDR3 DNA sequence: TGCAGCGCTGGCGGGCTAGCGGGGCGGGAGACCCAGTACTTC. Its translation is CSAGGLAGRETQYF.

J is TRBJ2-7 and V is TRBV5-1, with 9 bases fitting TRBD1. Trimming took 4 bases from V and 2 from J; bases not matched to a gene: 10. CDR1 is SGHRS and CDR2 is YFSETQ in the germline V gene. The CDR3 runs 16 residues. The CDR3 nucleotides are TGCGCCAGCAGCACTCCGGGACAGGGAGGGACCTACGAGCAGTACTTC. This sequence encodes CASSTPGQGGTYEQYF. Supplemented by reference TRBV5-1 and TRBJ2-7, the full variable domain reads KAGVTQTPRYLIKTRGQQVTLSCSPISGHRSVSWYQQTPGQGLQFLFEYFSETQRNKGNFPGRFSGRQFSNSRSEMNVSTLELGDSALYLCASSTPGQGGTYEQYFGPGTRLTVT.

In this sample, this clone turned up a few times. This sequence joins TRBV14 and TRBJ2-5, with D perhaps matching TRBD2 (5 bases). Trimming took 5 bases from V and 4 from J, leaving 14 bases between them. Germline lookup yields CDR1 SGHDN and CDR2 FVKESK. CDR3 length equals 14 residues. CDR3 nucleotides: TGTGCCAGCAGCAGTACGGGATTCGGAGAGACCCAGTACTTC. Protein product: CASSSTGFGETQYF.